These 22 T cell receptor beta chains share one sample of origin, sequenced in a study of blood T cells in healthy people across ages. The use of a sample-barcoded 5' primer and a J-beta primer mix characterized a second PCR of roughly 6 to 11 cycles. TCRdb recomputed calls from the 5' RACE reads with MiXCR, one row per CDR3 protein. This sample carries around 500,000 distinct CDR3 sequences, under 55% of them seen once, and the ten largest clones take just under 25%. The specimen sequenced was blood. The receptors were sampled from an elderly man in good health.

This clonotype was detected only once. The chain links TRBV20-1 to TRBJ2-4; 8 nucleotides align to TRBD1. The DNA end is more similar to TRBJ2-7, so the J call may be wrong. Germline V gene data show CDR1 as DFQATT and CDR2 as SNEGSKA (reference sequence). The CDR3 runs 16 residues. As DNA, the CDR3 is TGCAGTGCTAGTGAAGTGTTAGGGACAGGATCCTACGAGCAGTACTTC. Residues: CSASEVLGTGSYEQYF.

V gene TRBV4-1 combines with J gene TRBJ2-7; 8 bases fit TRBD2. The CDR3 consists of 16 residues. J lost 0 bases, V lost 1 base, and 5 bases had no gene match. CDR1 is MGHRA and CDR2 is YSYEKL in the germline V gene. CDR3 residues: CASSQGTGGISYEQYF. Here the CDR3 DNA reads TGCGCCAGCAGCCAAGGGACGGGGGGGATCTCCTACGAGCAGTACTTC.

On this clonotype itself: A much larger clone differs from this one at a single base, so this may be a read error. This chain uses TRBV29-1 with TRBJ2-5; D perhaps matches TRBD1 (6 bases). This CDR3 has 14 amino acids. V lost 1 base and J lost 11, with 20 bases in between. Germline V gene data show CDR1 as SQVTM and CDR2 as ANQGSEA. The CDR3, as DNA: TGCAGCGTTGAAGCGACCTTCAGGGGCGATGAGCAGTACTTC. It is translated as CSVEATFRGDEQYF.

The chain uses TRBV15 and TRBJ2-3; no firm D call. Germline loops: CDR1 LNHNV, CDR2 YYDKDF (reference sequence). The CDR3 runs 14 residues. The ends were cut back, 3 bases at V and 0 bases at J, with 7 bases in the middle. The CDR3 loop is CATSSLVSTDTQYF. As DNA, the CDR3 is TGTGCCACCAGCAGCCTGGTGAGCACAGATACGCAGTATTTT.

This clonotype turned up a few times. The chain employs TRBV5-1 and TRBJ2-7; TRBD2 agrees at 8 bases. Germline V gene data show CDR1 as SGHRS and CDR2 as YFSETQ. CDR3 length: 16 amino acids. Trimming took 0 bases from V and 0 from J; bases not matched to a gene: 5. CDR3 nucleotides: TGCGCCAGCAGCTTGGAGACTAGCGTTTACTCCTACGAGCAGTACTTC. This gives the protein CASSLETSVYSYEQYF.

The rearrangement uses TRBV5-1 and TRBJ2-5, with 13 bases fitting TRBD2. With 1 base clipped from V and 8 bases from J, the junction kept 2 bases outside the gene matches. CDR1 and CDR2 (germline): SGHRS, YFSETQ. This CDR3 contains 14 residues. CDR3 residues: CASSLRTSGSTQYF. The CDR3 nucleotides read TGCGCCAGCAGCTTGAGGACTAGCGGGAGCACCCAGTACTTC.

This clonotype was seen a handful of times. This may be a read error: a much more frequent sequence differs by one nucleotide. The rearrangement uses TRBV11-2 and TRBJ2-3; D is unresolved. Germline CDR1 reads SGHAT; CDR2 reads FQNNGV. This CDR3 has 13 amino acids. CDR3 nucleotide sequence: TGTGTCAGCAGCCCGGAAGGTAGCTATACGCAGTATTTT. Protein product: CVSSPEGSYTQYF.

The J gene is TRBJ1-4, the V gene TRBV7-9; a weak D match, TRBD1 (6 bases). Germline-derived CDR1 and CDR2 are SEHNR and FQNEAQ (reference sequence). Between the trimmed V and J ends, which lost 8 bases and 3 bases, there was a span of 16 bases. This CDR3 has 15 amino acids. The CDR3 nucleotides are TGTGCCAGCGCACAGGGAGGACATGCTAATGAAAAACTGTTTTTT. Amino acid sequence: CASAQGGHANEKLFF.

This clonotype was counted only a few times. The J gene is TRBJ2-7, the V gene TRBV18; D call uncertain. CDR1 KGHSH and CDR2 LQKENI come from the germline V gene. The CDR3 has 14 amino acids. The ends were cut back, 3 bases at V and 0 bases at J, with 9 bases in the middle. The CDR3 region has the DNA TGTGCCAGCTCACCCCGTGAAAGCTCCTACGAGCAGTACTTC. Translation gives CASSPRESSYEQYF.

The chain links TRBV6-6 to TRBJ1-3; D is undetermined. From germline, CDR1 is MNHNY and CDR2 SVGAGI (reference sequence). CDR3 length equals 14 residues. Trimming pared 6 bases from V and 0 bases from J, leaving 9 bases between. CDR3 DNA sequence: TGTGCCAGCAGCTACAGCGGCTCTGGAAACACCATATATTTT. This encodes CASSYSGSGNTIYF.

This clonotype was observed a few times. The V call is TRBV6-1, the J call TRBJ2-4, with D perhaps matching TRBD1 (6 bases). This CDR3 contains 15 residues. Deletions cut 2 bases from V and 0 bases from J, with 8 bases between. CDR1 and CDR2 (germline): MNHNS, SASEGT. For the CDR3, the DNA is TGTGCCAGCAGTGAACCAGGGGTAGCCAAAAACATTCAGTACTTC. Its translation is CASSEPGVAKNIQYF.

Only one count was recorded for this clonotype. The CDR3 is CASGSTAVSDTQYF. As DNA, the CDR3 is TGTGCCAGTGGTTCGACGGCGGTCTCAGATACGCAGTATTTT. This chain links TRBV19 with TRBJ2-3, with D hard to call. The CDR3 has 14 residues. Germline CDR1 is LNHDA and CDR2 is SQIVND (reference sequence). Trimming removed 8 bases at V and 4 bases at J, with 16 bases between.

This chain connects TRBV5-6 to TRBJ2-7; 8 bases are shared with TRBD2. Trimming took 6 bases from V and 2 from J; bases not matched to a gene: 7. Looked up from germline, CDR1 is SGHDT and CDR2 is YYEEEE. This CDR3 has 14 amino acids. DNA of the CDR3: TGTGCCAGCACCAACAGCGGGGGAGCCTACGAGCAGTACTTC. Translation: CASTNSGGAYEQYF.

V is TRBV4-3 and J is TRBJ2-1; 9 bases align to TRBD2. Per germline, CDR1 LGHNA and CDR2 YSLEER. V dropped 4 bases and J dropped 10; count of bases not matched to a gene: 14. This CDR3 comprises 16 residues. The CDR3 region has the DNA TGCGCCAGCAGCCGCCAAGGGGCGGGGGGGTCCGAAGAGCAGTTCTTC. It specifies CASSRQGAGGSEEQFF.

This chain joins TRBV5-1 and TRBJ2-3; D uncertain. V was pared by 1 base and J by 2 bases, with 11 bases between. The CDR3 is 15 amino acids. Germline V gene data show CDR1 as SGHRS and CDR2 as YFSETQ. The CDR3 spells CASSLSTVDTDTQYF. The CDR3 DNA sequence: TGCGCCAGCAGCTTGAGTACGGTAGACACAGATACGCAGTATTTT.

The chain couples TRBV24-1 to TRBJ2-3; D possibly corresponds to TRBD2 (7 bases). The ends were cut back, 6 bases at V and 6 bases at J, with 15 bases in the middle. The length of the CDR3 is 14 residues. The V gene's germline CDR1 is KGHDR and CDR2 SFDVKD. The CDR3 spells CATSKGGSGDTQYF. CDR3 nucleotides: TGTGCCACCAGTAAGGGGGGGTCCGGGGATACGCAGTATTTT.

This chain links TRBV9 with TRBJ2-7, with 9 bases aligning to TRBD2. This CDR3 spans 15 amino acids. The V gene's germline CDR1 is SGDLS and CDR2 YYNGEE. J was trimmed by 4 bases and V by 3 bases; bases with no gene match: 8. CDR3 residues: CASSASGTSIYEQYF. CDR3 nucleotide sequence: TGTGCCAGCAGCGCCTCCGGGACTAGCATATACGAGCAGTACTTC. The full variable domain, completed using reference TRBV9 and TRBJ2-7, is DSGVTQTPKHLITATGQRVTLRCSPRSGDLSVYWYQQSLDQGLQFLIQYYNGEERAKGNILERFSAQQFPDLHSELNLSSLELGDSALYFCASSASGTSIYEQYFGPGTRLTVT.

This clonotype was counted a single time. The rearrangement joins TRBV20-1 to TRBJ2-3; D gene uncertain. V was clipped by 6 bases and J by 0 bases, with 13 bases between them. Per the germline V gene, CDR1 is DFQATT and CDR2 is SNEGSKA (reference sequence). The CDR3 sequence is 14 residues long. As DNA, the CDR3 is TGCAGTGCCCAAACGTGGGGTAGCACAGATACGCAGTATTTT. Amino acids: CSAQTWGSTDTQYF.

The chain couples TRBV2 to TRBJ2-5; TRBD2 is a possible D gene (6 bases). Germline V gene lookup returns CDR1 SNHLY and CDR2 FYNNEI. Between the trimmed V and J ends, which lost 8 bases and 2 bases, there was a span of 15 bases. The CDR3 loop spans 14 amino acids. The CDR3 loop reads CASFPLEGQETQYF. The CDR3 bases are TGTGCCAGCTTTCCTTTGGAGGGACAAGAGACCCAGTACTTC.

V and J are TRBV5-1 and TRBJ2-1; 7 bases align to TRBD1. In germline, CDR1 is SGHRS, CDR2 YFSETQ. With V trimmed by 4 bases and J by 5 bases, 12 bases remained unmatched. The CDR3 is 16 amino acids. In DNA form, the CDR3 reads TGCGCCAGCAGCCTTCTCAAGGGGGCGCGGGACAATGAGCAGTTCTTC. Translation gives CASSLLKGARDNEQFF. The variable domain in full, completed from reference TRBV5-1 and TRBJ2-1, reads KAGVTQTPRYLIKTRGQQVTLSCSPISGHRSVSWYQQTPGQGLQFLFEYFSETQRNKGNFPGRFSGRQFSNSRSEMNVSTLELGDSALYLCASSLLKGARDNEQFFGPGTRLTVL.

The rearrangement uses TRBV7-2 and TRBJ2-2; 12 bases match TRBD2. The CDR3 length is 15 residues. V dropped 7 bases and J dropped 3; count of bases not matched to a gene: 3. Germline CDR1 reads SGHTA; CDR2 reads FQGNSA. DNA for the CDR3: TGTGCCAGCACTCTAGCGGGAGGGTACACCGGGGAGCTGTTTTTT. Amino acids: CASTLAGGYTGELFF.

The sample holds a few counts of this clonotype. The rearrangement joins TRBV9 to TRBJ2-7, with 9 nucleotides matching TRBD2. Germline trimming cut 4 bases from V and 2 bases from J; bases unmatched to any gene: 10. Germline-derived CDR1 and CDR2 are SGDLS and YYNGEE. The CDR3 has 16 residues. The CDR3 loop reads CASSPDSGRLTYEQYF. CDR3 nucleotide sequence: TGTGCCAGCAGCCCAGATAGCGGGAGACTTACCTACGAGCAGTACTTC.